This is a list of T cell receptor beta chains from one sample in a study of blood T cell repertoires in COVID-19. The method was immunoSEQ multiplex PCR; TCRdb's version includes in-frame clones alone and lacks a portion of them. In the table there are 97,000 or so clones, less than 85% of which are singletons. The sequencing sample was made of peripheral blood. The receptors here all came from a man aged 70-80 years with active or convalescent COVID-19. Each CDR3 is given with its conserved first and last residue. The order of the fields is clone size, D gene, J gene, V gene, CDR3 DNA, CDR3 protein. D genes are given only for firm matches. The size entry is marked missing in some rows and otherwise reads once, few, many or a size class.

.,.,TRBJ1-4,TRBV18,TGTGCCAGCTCACCCAGGGGCATTAATGAAAAACTGTTTTTT,CASSPRGINEKLFF
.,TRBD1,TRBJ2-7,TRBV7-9,TGTGCCAGCAGCTTCGGACAGGTGCCTTACGAGCAGTACTTC,CASSFGQVPYEQYF
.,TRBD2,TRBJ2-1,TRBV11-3,TGTGCCAGCAGCCAAAGCGGGGGAGGCTTGTACAATGAGCAGTTCTTC,CASSQSGGGLYNEQFF
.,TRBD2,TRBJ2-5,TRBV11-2,TGTGCCAGCAGCCCCGGTGGCGGTAGCGGGGCCCTTCAAGAGACCCAGTACTTC,CASSPGGGSGALQETQYF
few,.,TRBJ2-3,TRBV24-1,TGTGCCACCAGTGAGTCCGTCTTTGGCACGCAGTATTTT,CATSESVFGTQYF
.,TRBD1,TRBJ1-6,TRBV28,TGTGCCAGCGTAGGGACAGGGCCTTTGTCCCTCCACTTT,CASVGTGPLSLHF
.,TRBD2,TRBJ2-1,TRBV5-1,TGCGCCAGCAGCACCAGCGGGGCCACCTACAATGAGCAGTTCTTC,CASSTSGATYNEQFF
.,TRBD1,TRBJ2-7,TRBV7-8,TGTGCCACTAAAACCGAGGGACAGCCCTTGGAAGAGCAGTACTTC,CATKTEGQPLEEQYF
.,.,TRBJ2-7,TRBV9,TGTGCCAGCAGCGTAGCTCAGTCAGGGAGGTACGAGCAGTACTTC,CASSVAQSGRYEQYF
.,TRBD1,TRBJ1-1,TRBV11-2,TGTGCCAGCGGCGGGACAGTGCGACTAGAAGCTTTCTTT,CASGGTVRLEAFF
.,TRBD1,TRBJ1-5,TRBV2,TGTGCCAGCAGTGAAGGACAGGGCTCTCAGCCCCAGCATTTT,CASSEGQGSQPQHF
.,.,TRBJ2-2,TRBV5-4,TGTGCCAGCAGCTTGGTCCGGGGAAACACCGGGGAGCTGTTTTTT,CASSLVRGNTGELFF
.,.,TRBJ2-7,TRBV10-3,TGTGCCATCAGTGAGTCCTTAATGGGGAGCTACGAGCAGTACTTC,CAISESLMGSYEQYF
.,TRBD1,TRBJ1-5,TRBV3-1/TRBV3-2,TGTGCCAGCAGCCAAGCTGACAGGGGCAACAATCAGCCCCAGCATTTT,CASSQADRGNNQPQHF
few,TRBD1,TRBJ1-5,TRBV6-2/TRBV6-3,TGTGCCAGCAGTTACGGGACAGGGGAATGGCAGCCCCAGCATTTT,CASSYGTGEWQPQHF
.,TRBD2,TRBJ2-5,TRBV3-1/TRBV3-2,TGTGCCAGCAGCCAAGACCGGGGGGGGCTGACCCAGTACTTC,CASSQDRGGLTQYF
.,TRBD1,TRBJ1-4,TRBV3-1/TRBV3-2,TGTGCCAGCAGCCAAGGGGGGTTAGGGGGCCGTGATGAAAAACTGTTTTTT,CASSQGGLGGRDEKLFF
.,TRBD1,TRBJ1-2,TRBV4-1,TGCGCCAGCAGCCAACAAAACAGGGGAGTGTGGGGCTACACCTTC,CASSQQNRGVWGYTF
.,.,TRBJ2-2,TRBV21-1,TGTGCCAGCAGCAAAGGGGCGGGATCTGGCGGGGAGCTGTTTTTT,CASSKGAGSGGELFF
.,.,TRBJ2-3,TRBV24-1,TGTGCCACCAGTGAGTCCGCAGATACGCAGTATTTT,CATSESADTQYF
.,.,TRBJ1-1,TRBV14,TGTGCCAGCAGCCAGCAGGGAGGCGGCACTGAAGCTTTCTTT,CASSQQGGGTEAFF
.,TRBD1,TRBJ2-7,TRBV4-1,TGCGCCAGCAGCCAAGGGACAGGGATTTCCTACGAGCAGTACTTC,CASSQGTGISYEQYF
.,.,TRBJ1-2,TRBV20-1,TGCAGTGCTAGTGAGGGAGGGAATGGCTACACCTTC,CSASEGGNGYTF
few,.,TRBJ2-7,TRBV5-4,TGTGCCAGCAGCTTTGACAGGACGCCCTACGAGCAGTACTTC,CASSFDRTPYEQYF
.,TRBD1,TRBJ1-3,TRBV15,TGTGCCACCAGCAGAGATCTGACAGGGAAGAATGCTGGAAACACCATATATTTT,CATSRDLTGKNAGNTIYF
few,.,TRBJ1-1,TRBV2,TGTGCCAGCAGTGAAGATGTAGTTGAAGCTTTCTTT,CASSEDVVEAFF
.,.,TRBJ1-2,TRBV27,TGTGCCAGCAGTTTAATGGGGCTCTCTGGCTACACCTTC,CASSLMGLSGYTF
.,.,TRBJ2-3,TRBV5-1,TGCGCCAGCAGCCAACGGACAGACACAGATACGCAGTATTTT,CASSQRTDTDTQYF
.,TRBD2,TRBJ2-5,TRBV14,TGTGCCAGCAGCCGTCGGACTAGCGGGGGTACAGTACGAGAGACCCAGTACTTC,CASSRRTSGGTVRETQYF
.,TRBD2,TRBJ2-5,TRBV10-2,TGCGCCAGCAGGACCGGGGGGGAGACCCAGTACTTC,CASRTGGETQYF
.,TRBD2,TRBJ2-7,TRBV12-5,TGTGCTAGTGGTTTGGGCAGGACTAGCGGCAACTACGAGCAGTACTTC,CASGLGRTSGNYEQYF
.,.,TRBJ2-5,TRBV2,TGTGCCAGCAGTGGTGGCTTACAAGAGACCCAGTACTTC,CASSGGLQETQYF
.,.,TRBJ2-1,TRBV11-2,TGTGCCAGCCAGCCAGGCGTGGATGAGCAGTTCTTC,CASQPGVDEQFF
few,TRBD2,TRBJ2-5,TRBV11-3,TGTGCCAGCAGCTCCGGCGGGACTAGCGGGGGACGTTCGGAGACCCAGTACTTC,CASSSGGTSGGRSETQYF
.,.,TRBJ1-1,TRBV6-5,TGTGCCGTCAGGGGACAATTGAACACTGAAGCTTTCTTT,CAVRGQLNTEAFF
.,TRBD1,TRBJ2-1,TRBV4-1,TGCGCCAGCAGCCAAGAACTTGGGACAGGGCAGAGGGCCTACAATGAGCAGTTCTTC,CASSQELGTGQRAYNEQFF
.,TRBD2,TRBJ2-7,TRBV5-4,TGTGCCAGCAGCGGCGGGGGGGCTGGCTACGAGCAGTACTTC,CASSGGGAGYEQYF
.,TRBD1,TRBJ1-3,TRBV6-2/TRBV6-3,TGTGCCAGCAGCCCTCGGGCCGGACAGGGGGGAGTCGGGCGAAACACCATATATTTT,CASSPRAGQGGVGRNTIYF
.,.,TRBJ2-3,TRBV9,TGTGCCAGCAGCGCAAAACAGGGAGGCACAGATACGCAGTATTTT,CASSAKQGGTDTQYF
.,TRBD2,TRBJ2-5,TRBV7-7,TGTGCTAGCAGCTCCACTAGCGGGGGGACAGAGACCCAGTACTTC,CASSSTSGGTETQYF
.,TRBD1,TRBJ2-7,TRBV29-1,TGCAGCGTTGAAATTTCAGAGGGGGCGCGGTACGAGCAGTACTTC,CSVEISEGARYEQYF
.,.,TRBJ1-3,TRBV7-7,TGTGCTAGCAGCCCAGGGGGAAACACCATATATTTT,CASSPGGNTIYF
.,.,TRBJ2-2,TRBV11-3,TGTGCCAGCAGCTTAGTTTCTTCTAGCGCCGGGGAGCTGTTTTTT,CASSLVSSSAGELFF
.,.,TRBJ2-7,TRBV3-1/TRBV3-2,TGTGCCAGCAGCCAGGAGGGAAGGAAGCAGTACTTC,CASSQEGRKQYF
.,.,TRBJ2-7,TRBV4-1,TGCGCCAGCAGCCAAGGCGGAATCTACGAGCAGTACTTC,CASSQGGIYEQYF
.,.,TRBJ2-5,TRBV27,TGTGCCAGCAGACATAAAGAGACCCAGTACTTC,CASRHKETQYF
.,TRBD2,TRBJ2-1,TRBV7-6,TGTGCCAGCAGCCCTTCTAGCGGGGGGGCGTACAATGAGCAGTTCTTC,CASSPSSGGAYNEQFF
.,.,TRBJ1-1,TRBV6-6,TGTGCCTGGCACAGGGACGGGCCGGGGGGAGCTTTCTTT,CAWHRDGPGGAFF
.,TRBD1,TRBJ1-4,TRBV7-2,TGTGCCAGCAGCTTCGTCAGGACAGGGAAGGGAGAAAAACTGTTTTTT,CASSFVRTGKGEKLFF
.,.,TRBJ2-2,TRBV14,TGTGCCAGCAGCCAAGTACAGCTGGGGAACACCGGGGAGCTGTTTTTT,CASSQVQLGNTGELFF
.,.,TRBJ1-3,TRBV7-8,TGTGCCAGCAGCTTAGCGGTTCAGGGAAACACCATATATTTT,CASSLAVQGNTIYF
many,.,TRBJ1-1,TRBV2,TGTGCCAGCAGCGACCGGACCACCCAACCCCGGGGGTCTGAAGCTTTCTTT,CASSDRTTQPRGSEAFF
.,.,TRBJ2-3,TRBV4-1,TGCGCCAGCAGCCAGGGGGTGTTGGGGCCACGGGGGACAGATACGCAGTATTTT,CASSQGVLGPRGTDTQYF
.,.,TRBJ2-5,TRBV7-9,TGTGCCAGCAGTCTAAGGACTAACCAAGAGACCCAGTACTTC,CASSLRTNQETQYF